A selection of T cell receptor beta chains follows, all from one sample in a study of blood T cell repertoires in COVID-19. Generated by immunoSEQ multiplex PCR, the TCRdb table keeps only in-frame clones and is missing some. The sample holds 84,000 or so clones, around 78% seen once. The source material was peripheral blood. The source of these receptors is a man aged 60 to 75 with COVID-19, enrolled during active disease. CDR3s include the opening cysteine and the closing phenylalanine or tryptophan. The D gene is left open where the match is weak. The size of a clone is reported for some rows only, either as once, few or many, or as a class for expanded clones.

TRBV29-1	TRBD2	-	TRBJ2-5	CSVVFSGTETQYF	TGCAGCGTTGTTTTTAGCGGGACAGAGACCCAGTACTTC
TRBV12-3/TRBV12-4	-	-	TRBJ1-2	CASSFGLGGYTF	TGTGCCAGCAGTTTTGGGCTCGGAGGCTACACCTTC
TRBV20-1	-	once	TRBJ1-1	CSAQLNTEAFF	TGCAGTGCCCAGTTGAACACTGAAGCTTTCTTT
TRBV3-1/TRBV3-2	-	-	TRBJ2-1	CASSQDLRPGKEQFF	TGTGCCAGCAGCCAAGATTTACGGCCAGGGAAGGAGCAGTTCTTC
TRBV19	TRBD1	once	TRBJ2-3	CASSSDRGGPDTQYF	TGTGCCAGTAGTAGCGACAGGGGGGGGCCAGATACGCAGTATTTT
TRBV4-3	TRBD2	-	TRBJ2-7	CASSQDRLASYEQYF	TGCGCCAGCAGCCAAGACCGACTAGCTTCCTACGAGCAGTACTTC
TRBV7-2	TRBD2	-	TRBJ2-1	CASSLRTSGGGEQFF	TGTGCCAGCAGCTTAAGGACTAGCGGGGGGGGTGAGCAGTTCTTC
TRBV2	TRBD1	-	TRBJ1-2	CASSSPTQGRNGYTF	TGTGCCAGCAGTAGCCCTACACAGGGGAGGAATGGCTACACCTTC
TRBV11-2	-	few	TRBJ1-2	CASSLWEGDYGYTF	TGTGCCAGCAGCTTATGGGAGGGGGACTATGGCTACACCTTC
TRBV19	-	-	TRBJ2-6	CASSPRGGVGANVLTF	TGTGCCAGTAGTCCCCGAGGGGGGGTTGGGGCCAACGTCCTGACTTTC
TRBV4-1	-	-	TRBJ1-1	CASSQDGGRWAEAFF	TGCGCCAGCAGCCAAGATGGGGGGAGATGGGCTGAAGCTTTCTTT
TRBV7-2	-	-	TRBJ2-7	CASSFISYEQYF	TGTGCCAGCAGCTTTATTTCCTACGAGCAGTACTTC
TRBV3-1/TRBV3-2	-	-	TRBJ2-7	CASSPSGATGEQYF	TGTGCCAGCAGCCCTTCAGGGGCCACGGGCGAGCAGTACTTC
TRBV7-8	TRBD1	-	TRBJ1-2	CASSDRTGGDGYTF	TGTGCCAGCAGCGACCGGACAGGGGGCGATGGCTACACCTTC
TRBV5-6	TRBD1	-	TRBJ2-7	CASRGLTGSYEQYF	TGTGCCAGCAGAGGGCTGACAGGGTCCTACGAGCAGTACTTC
TRBV2	-	-	TRBJ1-1	CASSERRNTEAFF	TGTGCCAGCAGTGAACGCAGGAACACTGAAGCTTTCTTT
TRBV12-3/TRBV12-4	-	-	TRBJ2-7	CASSLRQAYEQYF	TGTGCCAGCAGTCTAAGACAGGCCTACGAGCAGTACTTC
TRBV5-1	TRBD2	-	TRBJ2-5	CASSLTSGGQETQYF	TGCGCCAGCAGCTTAACTAGCGGGGGACAGGAGACCCAGTACTTC
TRBV7-2	TRBD2	-	TRBJ2-1	CASSSSGSQNEQFF	TGTGCCAGCAGCTCCAGCGGGAGTCAGAATGAGCAGTTCTTC
TRBV19	TRBD2	few	TRBJ2-5	CASSPGTTQETQYF	TGTGCCAGTAGTCCCGGGACTACTCAAGAGACCCAGTACTTC
TRBV7-3	-	-	TRBJ2-3	CASSPYGGSLYF	TGTGCCAGCAGCCCCTACGGGGGTTCCCTGTATTTT
TRBV9	TRBD1	-	TRBJ1-1	CASSVSPGQGEAFF	TGTGCCAGCAGCGTATCCCCGGGACAGGGCGAAGCTTTCTTT
TRBV5-4	TRBD2	few	TRBJ2-3	CASSLPGTSRDTQYF	TGTGCCAGCAGCTTGCCCGGGACTAGCAGAGATACGCAGTATTTT
TRBV29-1	TRBD2	-	TRBJ2-5	CSVEDTGGFVKTQYF	TGCAGCGTTGAAGACACGGGGGGGTTTGTGAAGACCCAGTACTTC
TRBV7-2	-	-	TRBJ2-1	CASSLDNGSYNEQFF	TGTGCCAGCAGCTTAGATAACGGTTCCTACAATGAGCAGTTCTTC
TRBV7-9	TRBD2	-	TRBJ2-3	CASSLLAGGPTDTQYF	TGTGCCAGCAGCTTACTAGCGGGAGGCCCCACAGATACGCAGTATTTT
TRBV5-5	TRBD2	large	TRBJ2-3	CASSLGGGGRALPGYF	TGTGCCAGCAGCTTGGGAGGGGGCGGGAGGGCCCTCCCTGGGTATTTT
TRBV5-1	TRBD1	-	TRBJ1-2	CASSLRTGNDYGYTF	TGCGCCAGCAGCCTACGGACAGGGAATGACTATGGCTACACCTTC
TRBV5-6	TRBD1	once	TRBJ2-5	CASSLPPRGETQYF	TGTGCCAGCAGCTTACCCCCCAGGGGGGAGACCCAGTACTTC
TRBV7-9	TRBD1	-	TRBJ1-5	CASSRGQGNQPQHF	TGTGCCAGCAGCCGGGGACAGGGCAATCAGCCCCAGCATTTT
TRBV6-5	-	-	TRBJ1-1	CASSLDRRTEAFF	TGTGCCAGCAGTCTCGACAGGAGGACTGAAGCTTTCTTT
TRBV9	TRBD2	-	TRBJ2-5	CASSVGLAGNFQETQYF	TGTGCCAGCAGCGTAGGACTAGCGGGGAATTTCCAAGAGACCCAGTACTTC
TRBV6-2/TRBV6-3	TRBD2	few	TRBJ2-3	CASSYSGGRADTQYF	TGTGCCAGCAGTTACTCAGGCGGGAGGGCAGATACGCAGTATTTT
TRBV18	-	-	TRBJ1-2	CASSPGTDYGYTF	TGTGCCAGCTCACCAGGAACAGACTATGGCTACACCTTC
TRBV5-4	-	-	TRBJ2-7	CASSLGLLYEQYF	TGTGCCAGCAGCTTGGGACTGCTCTACGAGCAGTACTTC
TRBV15	TRBD2	-	TRBJ2-3	CATSKGTSGGATDTQYF	TGTGCCACCAGCAAAGGGACTAGCGGAGGTGCCACAGATACGCAGTATTTT
TRBV4-2	-	once	TRBJ2-3	CASSQDRTLGSDTQYF	TGTGCCAGCAGCCAAGATAGAACGCTAGGTTCGGATACGCAGTATTTT
TRBV2	-	-	TRBJ1-1	CASMSGTVNTEAFF	TGTGCCAGCATGAGCGGGACGGTGAACACTGAAGCTTTCTTT
TRBV5-5	TRBD1	few	TRBJ2-7	CASSWGQGSYEQYF	TGTGCCAGCAGCTGGGGACAGGGTTCCTACGAGCAGTACTTC
TRBV18	TRBD2	-	TRBJ2-7	CASSLDPASGPSYEQYF	TGTGCCAGCTCACTAGACCCCGCTAGCGGGCCCTCCTACGAGCAGTACTTC
TRBV2	TRBD2	few	TRBJ2-1	CASSERTSILEQFF	TGTGCCAGCAGTGAACGGACTAGCATCCTTGAGCAGTTCTTC
TRBV18	-	few	TRBJ2-3	CASRSRTENTDTQYF	TGTGCCAGCCGATCGCGGACAGAGAACACAGATACGCAGTATTTT
TRBV5-1	TRBD1	-	TRBJ2-1	CASSLGDRGYNEQFF	TGCGCCAGCAGCCTTGGGGACAGAGGTTACAATGAGCAGTTCTTC
TRBV5-1	TRBD2	-	TRBJ2-1	CASSLFRVVGRLDEQFF	TGCGCCAGCAGCTTGTTTCGGGTTGTCGGGAGGCTCGATGAGCAGTTCTTC